This is a list of T cell receptor beta chains from one sample in a study of PD-1 blockade in mismatch repair-deficient tumors. Clones were sequenced by immunoSEQ multiplex PCR, and TCRdb holds only the in-frame ones, with some missing. The sample consists of around 51,000 clones, 65% to 85% of them appearing once. This specimen consisted of peripheral blood, obtained 20 weeks after starting pembrolizumab. All receptors come from an adult with mismatch repair-deficient cancer. CDR3s include the opening cysteine and the closing phenylalanine or tryptophan. D genes are given only for firm matches. Expanded clones are given a class, and other clones once, few, many or no size at all.

abundance	d_gene	v_gene	j_gene	CDR3nt	CDR3aa
NA	NA	TRBV19	TRBJ1-2	TGTGCCAGTTGGAAGAGAAATAACTATGGCTACACCTTC	CASWKRNNYGYTF
NA	NA	TRBV27	TRBJ2-6	TGTGCCAGCAGTTTAAGCTCTGGGGCCAACGTCCTGACTTTC	CASSLSSGANVLTF
NA	NA	TRBV5-4	TRBJ2-3	TGTGCCAGCAGCTCCCTCACAGATACGCAGTATTTT	CASSSLTDTQYF
NA	NA	TRBV20-1	TRBJ1-1	TGCAGTGCCTCTGACACTGAAGCTTTCTTT	CSASDTEAFF
few	NA	TRBV4-1	TRBJ2-1	TGCGCCAGCAGCCCACCATCCTACAATGAGCAGTTCTTC	CASSPPSYNEQFF
once	NA	TRBV5-1	TRBJ2-4	TGCGCCAGCAGCATCGGGACGTTTAATGTCAAAAACATTCAGTACTTC	CASSIGTFNVKNIQYF
NA	NA	TRBV2	TRBJ2-3	TGTGCCAGCAGAGACAGGTTCAGACCAGCAGATACGCAGTATTTT	CASRDRFRPADTQYF
NA	NA	TRBV10-2	TRBJ2-4	TGCGCCAGCCAAGCTAGCTTGGCCAAAAACATTCAGTACTTC	CASQASLAKNIQYF
once	NA	TRBV18	TRBJ2-7	TGTGCCAGCTCACGGCGGGCTGAGGACGAGCAGTACTTC	CASSRRAEDEQYF
NA	NA	TRBV7-9	TRBJ1-1	TGTGCCAGCAGCTTAGATCAGGGTACAGCTTTCTTT	CASSLDQGTAFF
NA	NA	TRBV29-1	TRBJ1-1	TGCAGCGTTGGACCAAGGGGGAGTTTTGAAGCTTTCTTT	CSVGPRGSFEAFF
once	TRBD2	TRBV19	TRBJ2-7	TGTGCCAGTAGTATTACGGGACTAGAGATGTCCGAGCAGTACTTC	CASSITGLEMSEQYF
NA	TRBD2	TRBV11-2	TRBJ2-7	TGTGCCAGCAGCTTGCCTAGCGGGAGTGGTGTAAACGAGCAGTACTTC	CASSLPSGSGVNEQYF